This TCR beta chain was sequenced for a study of blood T cells in healthy people across ages. Next came a second PCR, run for roughly 6 to 11 cycles, which used a sample-barcoded 5' primer along with a J-beta primer mix. TCRdb reanalysed the 5' RACE reads using MiXCR and keeps one entry per CDR3 protein. The sample holds approximately 360,000 distinct CDR3 sequences; roughly half are singletons and the top ten take around 50%. General study points: As naive T cell percentage varied, TCR beta diversity correlated strongly with it. CMV status of donors was unknown, possibly confounding expanded clonotype changes.

Remarks on this clonotype: The antigen remains unidentified.

Sequenced sample: blood. The receptor's source is a man in his sixties in good health.

CDR3 sequence reads: CASSPRPMNTEAFF. Written as DNA, the CDR3 is TGTGCCAGCTCACCACGGCCCATGAACACTGAAGCTTTCTTT. The genes are TRBV18 and TRBJ1-1; no firm D call. The CDR3 has 14 residues. Germline V gives CDR1 KGHSH, CDR2 LQKENI. The ends were cut back, 1 base at V and 0 bases at J, with 6 bases in the middle. Complete variable domain (other parts from reference TRBV18 and TRBJ1-1): NAGVMQNPRHLVRRRGQEARLRCSPMKGHSHVYWYRQLPEEGLKFMVYLQKENIIDESGMPKERFSAEFPKEGPSILRIQQVVRGDSAAYFCASSPRPMNTEAFFGQGTRLTVV.